These T cell receptor beta chains were read from a single sample in a study of CD4 and CD8 cells across lung adenocarcinoma regions. TCRdb re-called the PCR reads with MiXCR, one entry per CDR3 protein. The sample yields some 23,000 distinct CDR3 sequences, approximately 51% seen once. The specimen was CD8+ T cells from the center of a lung tumor. The source of these receptors is a male donor with lung adenocarcinoma. The CD4 and CD8 labels of this study may be unreliable. Each CDR3 is given with its conserved first and last residue. The D gene is left open where the match is weak. Clone size is given for some rows only: seen once, a few or many times, or a class if the clone is expanded.

J gene: TRBJ2-7
D gene: NA
clone size: few
V gene: TRBV6-1
CDR3 DNA: TGTGCCAGCAGTGAGACATCGGTCCTTGAGGAGCAGTACTTC
CDR3 protein: CASSETSVLEEQYF

J gene: TRBJ2-3
D gene: NA
clone size: NA
V gene: TRBV10-1
CDR3 DNA: TGCGCCAGCAGTGATAATAGCGGTTCTGTCGCAGATACGCAGTATTTT
CDR3 protein: CASSDNSGSVADTQYF

J gene: TRBJ2-2
D gene: TRBD1
clone size: few
V gene: TRBV19
CDR3 DNA: TGTGCCAGTAGTATTCGAAGGACAGGGGCCGGGGAGCTGTTTTTT
CDR3 protein: CASSIRRTGAGELFF

J gene: TRBJ1-2
D gene: TRBD1
clone size: few
V gene: TRBV6-1
CDR3 DNA: TGTGCCAGCAGTCCTGGGACAGGGGGCGACGGCTACACCTTC
CDR3 protein: CASSPGTGGDGYTF

J gene: TRBJ1-4
D gene: NA
clone size: once
V gene: TRBV6-5
CDR3 DNA: TGTGCCAGCAGTTACTCCTTCTTTGGAACAGGAGGTGAAAAACTGTTTTTT
CDR3 protein: CASSYSFFGTGGEKLFF

J gene: TRBJ1-6
D gene: NA
clone size: NA
V gene: TRBV27
CDR3 DNA: TGTGCCAGCAGGGGACAAGGCTCCTATAATTCACCCCTCCACTTT
CDR3 protein: CASRGQGSYNSPLHF

J gene: TRBJ1-1
D gene: TRBD1
clone size: NA
V gene: TRBV5-4
CDR3 DNA: TGTGCCAGCAGCAAAGCCGCTGGGACAGGGGCTGTGGCTTTCTTT
CDR3 protein: CASSKAAGTGAVAFF

J gene: TRBJ1-4
D gene: TRBD1
clone size: many
V gene: TRBV6-1
CDR3 DNA: TGTGCCAGCAGTGATGGAGGGACAGTAAATGAAAAACTGTTTTTT
CDR3 protein: CASSDGGTVNEKLFF

J gene: TRBJ1-5
D gene: NA
clone size: NA
V gene: TRBV10-1
CDR3 DNA: TGCGCCAGCAGTGAACAGGGCCGCAATCAGCCCCACCACTTT
CDR3 protein: CASSEQGRNQPHHF

J gene: TRBJ2-2
D gene: NA
clone size: NA
V gene: TRBV6-1
CDR3 DNA: TGTGCCAGCAGCGGACGGCCTGTTGGGACCGGGGAGCTGTATTTT
CDR3 protein: CASSGRPVGTGELYF

J gene: TRBJ2-2
D gene: TRBD1
clone size: NA
V gene: TRBV11-2
CDR3 DNA: TGTGCCAGCAGACGGGACAGGGGGCGCCCCGGGGAGCTGTTTTTT
CDR3 protein: CASRRDRGRPGELFF

J gene: TRBJ2-1
D gene: NA
clone size: NA
V gene: TRBV6-1
CDR3 DNA: TGTGCCAGCAAGACTAGGAGCTACGATGCGCAGTTTTTT
CDR3 protein: CASKTRSYDAQFF

J gene: TRBJ2-3
D gene: TRBD2
clone size: NA
V gene: TRBV7-2
CDR3 DNA: TGTGCCAGCAGCTTGGGCGAGGGGAGCGGGAGTACTAGGAATACGCAGTATTTT
CDR3 protein: CASSLGEGSGSTRNTQYF

J gene: TRBJ2-3
D gene: NA
clone size: NA
V gene: TRBV7-2
CDR3 DNA: TGTGCCAGCAGCTTAGGGGGAGGGGGTGGAGATACGCAGTATTTT
CDR3 protein: CASSLGGGGGDTQYF

J gene: TRBJ1-1
D gene: NA
clone size: NA
V gene: TRBV7-8
CDR3 DNA: TGTGCCAGCAGCTTATTGGGAGGGGGAACTGAAGCTTTCTTT
CDR3 protein: CASSLLGGGTEAFF

J gene: TRBJ2-2
D gene: NA
clone size: few
V gene: TRBV12-3/TRBV12-4
CDR3 DNA: TGTGCCAGCAGTTTAGCAGGGGGTACCGGGGAGCTGTTTTTT
CDR3 protein: CASSLAGGTGELFF

J gene: TRBJ2-7
D gene: TRBD1
clone size: NA
V gene: TRBV4-1
CDR3 DNA: TGCGCCAGCAGCCAAGCCGGGACAGGGGCCCACGAGCAGTACTTC
CDR3 protein: CASSQAGTGAHEQYF

J gene: TRBJ2-3
D gene: TRBD2
clone size: NA
V gene: TRBV6-4
CDR3 DNA: TGTGCCAGCAGTGACTGCCGACTAGCTGTAGATACGCAGTATTTT
CDR3 protein: CASSDCRLAVDTQYF

J gene: TRBJ2-4
D gene: NA
clone size: NA
V gene: TRBV10-1
CDR3 DNA: TGCGCCGTCACGGGGCCGTGGGGAGGAAACACTCAGTATTTC
CDR3 protein: CAVTGPWGGNTQYF

J gene: TRBJ2-1
D gene: NA
clone size: NA
V gene: TRBV10-2
CDR3 DNA: TGCGCCAGCAGCCACGGGGCAGGGGTGTCCTACAATGAGCAGTTCTTC
CDR3 protein: CASSHGAGVSYNEQFF

J gene: TRBJ2-1
D gene: TRBD2
clone size: NA
V gene: TRBV6-1
CDR3 DNA: TGTGCCAGCAGTAGACTAGCGGGGAACAATGAGCAGTTCTTC
CDR3 protein: CASSRLAGNNEQFF

J gene: TRBJ2-1
D gene: NA
clone size: NA
V gene: TRBV10-1
CDR3 DNA: TGCGCCAGCAGTGAGTCGAATCCCTACGAGCAGTTCTTC
CDR3 protein: CASSESNPYEQFF

J gene: TRBJ2-1
D gene: TRBD2
clone size: medium-sized
V gene: TRBV6-6
CDR3 DNA: TGTGCCAGCAGTTTTAGCGGGCCCTTGAATGAGCAGTTCTTC
CDR3 protein: CASSFSGPLNEQFF

J gene: TRBJ2-3
D gene: NA
clone size: NA
V gene: TRBV27
CDR3 DNA: TGTGCCAGCCGTTCCACAGATACCCAGTACTTT
CDR3 protein: CASRSTDTQYF

J gene: TRBJ2-2
D gene: NA
clone size: NA
V gene: TRBV25-1
CDR3 DNA: TGTGCCAGCGGGAGGTCTGACACCGGGGAGCTGTTTTTT
CDR3 protein: CASGRSDTGELFF

J gene: TRBJ2-4
D gene: NA
clone size: NA
V gene: TRBV27
CDR3 DNA: TGTGCGAGCAGCGTCTCGGGGCTGGGAGCCAAAGATATGCAGTACTTC
CDR3 protein: CASSVSGLGAKDMQYF

J gene: TRBJ1-1
D gene: NA
clone size: NA
V gene: TRBV28
CDR3 DNA: TGTGCCAGCAGGAAGACAGGATCCACTGAAGCTTTCTTT
CDR3 protein: CASRKTGSTEAFF

J gene: TRBJ2-1
D gene: TRBD1
clone size: NA
V gene: TRBV27
CDR3 DNA: TGTGCCAGCAGTGCAATGACAGGGTCAAATGAGCAGTTCTTC
CDR3 protein: CASSAMTGSNEQFF

J gene: TRBJ2-3
D gene: NA
clone size: NA
V gene: TRBV10-1
CDR3 DNA: TGCGCCAGCAGTGGGGGCCCGGGGGAGCGTCACCCAGAGACGCAGTATTTC
CDR3 protein: CASSGGPGERHPETQYF

J gene: TRBJ2-3
D gene: TRBD2
clone size: many
V gene: TRBV7-2
CDR3 DNA: TGTGCCAGCAGCGCCCGGACTAGCGGATATACGCAGTATTTT
CDR3 protein: CASSARTSGYTQYF

J gene: TRBJ1-2
D gene: NA
clone size: few
V gene: TRBV11-2
CDR3 DNA: TGTGCCAGCAGCCCCACGGGACCTGGTGGGGGCTACACCTTC
CDR3 protein: CASSPTGPGGGYTF

J gene: TRBJ2-5
D gene: NA
clone size: once
V gene: TRBV27
CDR3 DNA: TGTGCCAGCAGGGGAAACGGAGGCCGTGCCCAAGAGACCCAGTACTTC
CDR3 protein: CASRGNGGRAQETQYF

J gene: TRBJ2-5
D gene: TRBD2
clone size: NA
V gene: TRBV6-4
CDR3 DNA: TGTGCCAGCAGTGACTCCGGGACTATCATAGCCCTGTACTTC
CDR3 protein: CASSDSGTIIALYF

J gene: TRBJ2-3
D gene: TRBD1
clone size: NA
V gene: TRBV3-1
CDR3 DNA: TGTGCCAGCAGCCAAGTGACAGGGGGCACAGATACGCAGTATTTT
CDR3 protein: CASSQVTGGTDTQYF

J gene: TRBJ2-3
D gene: NA
clone size: NA
V gene: TRBV12-3/TRBV12-4
CDR3 DNA: TGTGCCAGCAGTTTCTCGGGGCGGCGGGGCCCAGATACGCAGTATTTT
CDR3 protein: CASSFSGRRGPDTQYF

J gene: TRBJ2-1
D gene: TRBD2
clone size: many
V gene: TRBV6-5
CDR3 DNA: TGTGCCAGCAGCCCTCGGACTAGCGGGATGAACGACAATGAGCAGTTCTTC
CDR3 protein: CASSPRTSGMNDNEQFF